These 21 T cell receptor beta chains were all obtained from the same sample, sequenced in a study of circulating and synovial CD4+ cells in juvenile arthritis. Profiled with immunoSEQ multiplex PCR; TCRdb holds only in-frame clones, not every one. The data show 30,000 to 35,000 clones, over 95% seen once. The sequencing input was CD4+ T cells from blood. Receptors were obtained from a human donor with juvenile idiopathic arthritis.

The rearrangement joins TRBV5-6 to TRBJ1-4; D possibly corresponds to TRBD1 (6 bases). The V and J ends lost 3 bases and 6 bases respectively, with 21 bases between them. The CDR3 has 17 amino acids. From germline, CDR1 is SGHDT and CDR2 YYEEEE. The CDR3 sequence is CASSYRDNLPLDEKLFF. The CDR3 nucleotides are TGTGCCAGCAGCTACCGGGACAATCTACCCCTCGATGAAAAACTGTTTTTT.

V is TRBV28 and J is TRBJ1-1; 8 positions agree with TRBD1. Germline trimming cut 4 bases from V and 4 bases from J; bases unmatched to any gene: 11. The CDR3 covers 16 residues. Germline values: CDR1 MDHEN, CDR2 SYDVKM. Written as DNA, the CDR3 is TGTGCCAGCAGTTCTCCGGGACAGGTCGTTACCACTGAAGCTTTCTTT. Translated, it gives CASSSPGQVVTTEAFF.

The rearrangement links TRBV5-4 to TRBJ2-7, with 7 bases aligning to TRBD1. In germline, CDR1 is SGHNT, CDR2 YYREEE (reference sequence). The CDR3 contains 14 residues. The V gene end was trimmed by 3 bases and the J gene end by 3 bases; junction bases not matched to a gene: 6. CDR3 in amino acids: CASSSQTGRYEQYF. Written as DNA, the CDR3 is TGTGCCAGCAGCTCGCAGACAGGGCGCTACGAGCAGTACTTC.

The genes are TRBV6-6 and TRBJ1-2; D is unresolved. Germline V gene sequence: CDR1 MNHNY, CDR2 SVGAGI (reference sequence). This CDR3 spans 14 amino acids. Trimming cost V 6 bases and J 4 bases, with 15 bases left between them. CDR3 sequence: CASSKGAEAYGYTF. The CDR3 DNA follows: TGTGCCAGCAGCAAGGGAGCAGAGGCCTATGGCTACACCTTC.

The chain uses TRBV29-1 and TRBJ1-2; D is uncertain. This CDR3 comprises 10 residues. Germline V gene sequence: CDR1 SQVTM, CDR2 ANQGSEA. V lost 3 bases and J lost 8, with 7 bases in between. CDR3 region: CSVEGGGYTF. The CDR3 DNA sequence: TGCAGCGTTGAGGGAGGGGGCTACACCTTC.

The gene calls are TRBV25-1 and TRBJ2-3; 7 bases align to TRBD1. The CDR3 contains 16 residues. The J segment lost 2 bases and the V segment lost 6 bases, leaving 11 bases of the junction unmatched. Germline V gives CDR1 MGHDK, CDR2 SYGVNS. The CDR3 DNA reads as TGTGCCAGCAGCAAACTAGACAGGGCGCCCACAGATACGCAGTATTTT. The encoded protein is CASSKLDRAPTDTQYF.

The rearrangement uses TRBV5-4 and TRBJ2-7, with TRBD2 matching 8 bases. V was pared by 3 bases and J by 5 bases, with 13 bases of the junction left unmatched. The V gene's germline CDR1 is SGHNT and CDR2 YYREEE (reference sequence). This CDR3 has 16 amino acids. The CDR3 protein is CASSWGGQRGMNEQYF. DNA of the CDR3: TGTGCCAGCAGCTGGGGGGGCCAGCGGGGGATGAACGAGCAGTACTTC.

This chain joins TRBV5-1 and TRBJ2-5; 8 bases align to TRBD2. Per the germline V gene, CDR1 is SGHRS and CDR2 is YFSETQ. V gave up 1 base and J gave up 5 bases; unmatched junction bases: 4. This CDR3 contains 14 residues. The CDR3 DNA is TGCGCCAGCAGCTTGTTAGGGACTAGGGAGACCCAGTACTTC. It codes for CASSLLGTRETQYF.

This CDR3 reads CASNRGAGTDTQYF. As DNA, the CDR3 is TGTGCCAGCAACCGCGGCGCCGGCACAGATACGCAGTATTTT. V usage is TRBV6-6 and J usage is TRBJ2-3; D remains ambiguous. Germline CDR1 is MNHNY and CDR2 is SVGAGI (reference sequence). The CDR3 runs to 14 residues. With 7 bases removed from V and 1 base from J, the gap between germline ends came to 12 bases.

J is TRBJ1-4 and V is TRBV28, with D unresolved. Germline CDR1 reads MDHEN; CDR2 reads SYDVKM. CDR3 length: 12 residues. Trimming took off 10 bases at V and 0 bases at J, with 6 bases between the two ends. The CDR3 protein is CATHATNEKLFF. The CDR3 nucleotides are TGTGCCACACATGCAACTAATGAAAAACTGTTTTTT.

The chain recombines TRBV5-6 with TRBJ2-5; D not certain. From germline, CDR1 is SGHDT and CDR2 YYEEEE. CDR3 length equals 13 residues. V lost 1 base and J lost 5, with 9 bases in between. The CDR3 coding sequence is TGTGCCAGCAGCTTGTCGGGTCCGGAGACCCAGTACTTC. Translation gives CASSLSGPETQYF.

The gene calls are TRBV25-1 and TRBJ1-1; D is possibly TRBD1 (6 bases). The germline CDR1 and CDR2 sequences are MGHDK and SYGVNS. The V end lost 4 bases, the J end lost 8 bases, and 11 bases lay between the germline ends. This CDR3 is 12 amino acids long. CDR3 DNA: TGTGCCAGCAGTGTTCAGAGGGGGGAAGCTTTCTTT. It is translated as CASSVQRGEAFF.

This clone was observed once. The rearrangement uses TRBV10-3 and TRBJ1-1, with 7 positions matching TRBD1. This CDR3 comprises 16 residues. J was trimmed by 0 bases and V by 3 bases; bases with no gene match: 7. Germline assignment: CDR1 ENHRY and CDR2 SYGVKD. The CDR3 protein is CAISDSRGPMNTEAFF. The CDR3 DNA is TGTGCCATCAGTGATAGTAGGGGGCCCATGAACACTGAAGCTTTCTTT.

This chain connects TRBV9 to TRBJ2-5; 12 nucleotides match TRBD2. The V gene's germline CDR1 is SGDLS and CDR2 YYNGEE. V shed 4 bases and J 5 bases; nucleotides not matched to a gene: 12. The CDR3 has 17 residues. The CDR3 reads CASSRTPSGGVSETQYF. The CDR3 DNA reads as TGTGCCAGCAGCCGGACACCTAGCGGGGGGGTTTCGGAGACCCAGTACTTC.

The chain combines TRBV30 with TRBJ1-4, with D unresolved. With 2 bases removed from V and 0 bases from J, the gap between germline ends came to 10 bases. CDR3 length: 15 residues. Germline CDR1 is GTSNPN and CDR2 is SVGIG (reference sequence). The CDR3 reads CAWSFHSATNEKLFF. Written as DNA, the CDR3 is TGTGCCTGGAGTTTTCACAGTGCAACTAATGAAAAACTGTTTTTT.

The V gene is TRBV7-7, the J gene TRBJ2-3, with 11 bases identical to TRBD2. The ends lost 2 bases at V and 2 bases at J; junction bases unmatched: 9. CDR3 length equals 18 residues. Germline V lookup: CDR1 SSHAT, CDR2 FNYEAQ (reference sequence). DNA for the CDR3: TGTGCCAGCAGCTTACTAGCGGGGGGCCGAACCGACACAGATACGCAGTATTTT. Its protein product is CASSLLAGGRTDTDTQYF.

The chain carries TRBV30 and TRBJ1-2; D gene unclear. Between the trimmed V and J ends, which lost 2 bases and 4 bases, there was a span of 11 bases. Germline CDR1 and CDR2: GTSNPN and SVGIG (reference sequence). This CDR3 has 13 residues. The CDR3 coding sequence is TGTGCCTGGAGTCCCTTACAAACCTATGGCTACACCTTC. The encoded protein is CAWSPLQTYGYTF.

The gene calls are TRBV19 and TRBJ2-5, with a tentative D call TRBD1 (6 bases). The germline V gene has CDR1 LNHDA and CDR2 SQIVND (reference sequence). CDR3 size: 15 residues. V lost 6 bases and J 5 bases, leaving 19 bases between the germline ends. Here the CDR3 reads CASSTAQGPRETQYF. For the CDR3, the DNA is TGTGCCAGTAGCACTGCACAGGGTCCGCGGGAGACCCAGTACTTC.

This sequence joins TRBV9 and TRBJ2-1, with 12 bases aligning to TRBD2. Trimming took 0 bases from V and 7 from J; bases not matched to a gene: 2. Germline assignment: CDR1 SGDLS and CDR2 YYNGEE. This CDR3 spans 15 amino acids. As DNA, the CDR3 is TGTGCCAGCAGCGTAGGGACTAGCGGGATAAATGAGCAGTTCTTC. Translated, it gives CASSVGTSGINEQFF.

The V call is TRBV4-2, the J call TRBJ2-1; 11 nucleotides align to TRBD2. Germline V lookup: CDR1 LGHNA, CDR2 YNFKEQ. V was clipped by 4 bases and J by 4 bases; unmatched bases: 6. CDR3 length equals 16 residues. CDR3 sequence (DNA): TGTGCCAGCAGCCCCTCTTCTAGCGGGGGGTACAATGAGCAGTTCTTC. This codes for CASSPSSSGGYNEQFF.

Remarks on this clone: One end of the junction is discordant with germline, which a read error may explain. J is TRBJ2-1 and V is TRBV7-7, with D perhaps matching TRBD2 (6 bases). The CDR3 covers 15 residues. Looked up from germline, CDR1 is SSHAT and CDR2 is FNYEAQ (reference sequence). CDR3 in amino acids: CASSHNRDSLNEQFF. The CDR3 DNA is TGTGCTAGCAGCCACAACCGGGACTCTCTCAATGAGCAGTTCTTC.